This TCR beta chain stems from a study of brain T cells in children with intractable seizures. Germline loops: CDR1 SQVTM, CDR2 ANQGSEA. The length of the CDR3 is 15 residues. V gave up 3 bases and J gave up 3 bases; unmatched junction bases: 7. Profiled with immunoSEQ multiplex PCR; TCRdb holds only in-frame clones, not every one. The sample lists 300,000 to 400,000 clones; over 90% were seen once. Time point indicated: blood from clinic visit 5 months post-surgery; TSC patient then seizure free. The receptor was derived from a boy in the first two years of life with tuberous sclerosis and intractable seizures. This material consisted of peripheral blood, taken less than 6 months after surgery. This chain links TRBV29-1 with TRBJ1-1; 10 bases fit TRBD1. The CDR3: CSVDRFGQGDTEAFF. The DNA for the CDR3 is TGCAGCGTTGATCGCTTTGGACAGGGGGACACTGAAGCTTTCTTT. The full variable domain, in which reference TRBV29-1 and TRBJ1-1 provide the parts outside the CDR3, is SAVISQKPSRDICQRGTSLTIQCQVDSQVTMMFWYRQQPGQSLTLIATANQGSEATYESGFVIDKFPISRPNLTFSTLTVSNMSPEDSSIYLCSVDRFGQGDTEAFFGQGTRLTVV.